The entry below gives a single T cell receptor beta chain sequence along with its context. Its matching antigen is unknown. This entry is derived from a study of cytomegalovirus exposure and HLA in healthy donors. Study in general: A prior study identified roughly 110 million unique TCR beta sequences from roughly 170 million T cells.

Study conclusions and caveats: Certain indistinguishable V segments, among them TRBV6-2 and TRBV6-3, were excluded. There were around 160 TCR beta chains listed as cytomegalovirus-associated. Rates of TCR association differed by HLA locus in a later analysis, with DRB1 highest and HLA-C lowest.

The PCR contained 60 Vbeta and 13 Jbeta primers. Profiled with immunoSEQ multiplex PCR; TCRdb holds only in-frame clones, not every one. The sample shows about 120,000 clones, around 80% of them seen only once. CDR1 is SGHAT and CDR2 is FQNNGV in the germline V gene. The CDR3 contains 16 residues. V lost 1 base to trimming and J lost 8 bases, with 20 bases between them. The sequencing input was PBMCs. The TCR was taken from a woman under 30 in good health and CMV-seronegative. The chain links TRBV11-2 to TRBJ1-2; the D gene is possibly TRBD1 (5 bases). The CDR3 here is CASSLVAPFRVGGYTF. The DNA of the CDR3 is TGTGCCAGCAGCTTAGTAGCCCCATTCAGGGTGGGGGGCTACACCTTC.